Detailed here is one T cell receptor beta chain. The sample originates from a study of CD8 T cells in ankylosing spondylitis. TCRdb recomputed calls from the 5' RACE reads with MiXCR, one row per CDR3 protein. The sample lists about 250,000 distinct CDR3 sequences; under 35% were seen once. The sequenced sample was blood, either unsorted or a sorted T cell fraction (not recorded which). This receptor was obtained from a male donor with ankylosing spondylitis or in good health (not recorded which).

The chain's CDR3 is CASSVDRDNMNTEAFF. CDR3 sequence (DNA): TGTGCCAGCAGCGTAGATCGCGACAACATGAACACTGAAGCTTTCTTT. The chain links TRBV9 to TRBJ1-1, with D unclear. Germline V CDR1 and CDR2: SGDLS, YYNGEE. CDR3 length equals 16 residues. Trimming cost V 0 bases and J 0 bases, with 12 bases left between them.